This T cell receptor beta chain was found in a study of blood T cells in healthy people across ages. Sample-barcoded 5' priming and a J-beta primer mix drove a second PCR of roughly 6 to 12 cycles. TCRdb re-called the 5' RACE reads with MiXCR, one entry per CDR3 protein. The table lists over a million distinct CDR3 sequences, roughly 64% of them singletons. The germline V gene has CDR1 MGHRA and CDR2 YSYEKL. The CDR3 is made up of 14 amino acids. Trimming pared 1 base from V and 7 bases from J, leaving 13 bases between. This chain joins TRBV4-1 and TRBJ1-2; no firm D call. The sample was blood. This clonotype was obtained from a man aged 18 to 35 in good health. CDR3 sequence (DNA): TGCGCCAGCAGCCAAGTCGGCCAGGTTGCTGGCTACACCTTC. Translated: CASSQVGQVAGYTF.